The 9 T cell receptor beta chains below all came from one sample that was sequenced in a study of PD-1 blockade in mismatch repair-deficient tumors. The repertoire was sequenced with immunoSEQ multiplex PCR; TCRdb's copy has only in-frame clones and lacks some. This sample has approximately 25,000 clones, with approximately 86% found just once. Specimen: peripheral blood, collected 12 weeks after starting pembrolizumab. The receptor set was obtained from an adult with mismatch repair-deficient cancer.

V usage is TRBV10-3 and J usage is TRBJ2-2; the D gene is possibly TRBD1 (5 bases). The CDR3 runs 13 residues. The V end was cut by 10 bases, the J end by 6 bases, with 15 bases between. Per germline, CDR1 ENHRY and CDR2 SYGVKD. In nucleotides, the CDR3 is TGTGCCACACAAACAGGATCATCCGGGGAGCTGTTTTTT. Translating gives CATQTGSSGELFF.

This clone came up once. The rearrangement links TRBV28 to TRBJ1-4, with D tentatively TRBD1 (5 bases). Germline-derived CDR1 and CDR2 are MDHEN and SYDVKM. Trimming stripped 2 bases from V and 11 bases from J, with 18 bases between. This CDR3 region has 15 residues. DNA of the CDR3: TGTGCCAGCAGTTTAAGGGGCGAGGCCGGGGGGAAACTGTTTTTT. Its protein is CASSLRGEAGGKLFF.

The genes are TRBV11-2 and TRBJ2-2, with 10 nucleotides matching TRBD2. This CDR3 contains 16 residues. Germline V CDR1 and CDR2: SGHAT, FQNNGV. J was trimmed by 6 bases and V by 7 bases; bases with no gene match: 11. Here the CDR3 reads CASKTQLAGGAGELFF. CDR3 sequence (DNA): TGTGCCAGCAAGACTCAATTAGCGGGAGGTGCCGGGGAGCTGTTTTTT. The whole variable domain, filled in from reference TRBV11-2 and TRBJ2-2, reads EAGVAQSPRYKIIEKRQSVAFWCNPISGHATLYWYQQILGQGPKLLIQFQNNGVVDDSQLPKDRFSAERLKGVDSTLKIQPAKLEDSAVYLCASKTQLAGGAGELFFGEGSRLTVL.

This rearrangement joins TRBV19 to TRBJ2-5; 16 bases line up with TRBD2. This CDR3 has 15 residues. Trimming at V came to 9 bases and at J to 5 bases, leaving 6 bases not matched to a gene. Germline CDR1 LNHDA, CDR2 SQIVND (reference sequence). The CDR3 DNA reads TGTGCCAGAATGGGGACTAGCGGGGGGGCGGAGACCCAGTACTTC. It yields the protein CARMGTSGGAETQYF.

The chain couples TRBV11-2 to TRBJ2-7; the D is unclear. The CDR3 totals 16 residues. Germline V lookup: CDR1 SGHAT, CDR2 FQNNGV. Trimming removed 2 bases at V and 4 bases at J, with 18 bases between. CDR3 sequence: CASSLPFGRPTYEQYF. The CDR3 nucleotides read TGTGCCAGCAGCTTACCGTTTGGAAGACCCACGTACGAGCAGTACTTC.

CDR3 nucleotide sequence: TGTGCCAGCAGCCTGGGTTGGACTAGCGGCTCCTACGAGCAGTACTTC. Translation: CASSLGWTSGSYEQYF. This rearrangement joins TRBV5-5 to TRBJ2-7; 10 bases match TRBD2. The CDR3 totals 16 residues. With 4 bases clipped from V and 0 bases from J, the junction kept 7 bases outside the gene matches. The germline gives CDR1 SGHKS, CDR2 YYEKEE (reference sequence).

The genes are TRBV30 and TRBJ2-3; D not certain. Per the germline V gene, CDR1 is GTSNPN and CDR2 is SVGIG (reference sequence). The CDR3 length is 16 residues. V lost 3 bases, J lost 0 bases, and 16 bases lay in between. This CDR3 is CAWRPSGRISTDTQYF. The CDR3 DNA follows: TGTGCCTGGAGACCCTCTGGGCGGATTAGCACAGATACGCAGTATTTT. Using reference TRBV30 and TRBJ2-3 for the parts outside the CDR3, the full variable domain is SQTIHQWPATLVQPVGSPLSLECTVEGTSNPNLYWYRQAAGRGLQLLFYSVGIGQISSEVPQNLSASRPQDRQFILSSKKLLLSDSGFYLCAWRPSGRISTDTQYFGPGTRLTVL.

The CDR3 loop reads CAISERVSYNEQFF. CDR3 nucleotides: TGTGCCATCAGTGAGAGAGTCTCCTACAATGAGCAGTTCTTC. This chain connects TRBV10-3 to TRBJ2-1; D not certain. V lost 2 bases, J lost 0 bases, and 5 bases lay in between. The CDR3 has 14 residues. The germline CDR1 and CDR2 sequences are ENHRY and SYGVKD.

The CDR3: CASSPPPGLAGGNEQFF. The CDR3, as DNA: TGTGCCAGCAGCCCACCTCCGGGACTAGCGGGAGGAAATGAGCAGTTCTTC. The V and J genes are TRBV7-2 and TRBJ2-1, with 15 bases identical to TRBD2. Germline loops: CDR1 SGHTA, CDR2 FQGNSA. The CDR3 contains 17 residues. Trimming removed 5 bases from V and 7 bases from J; junction bases left unmatched: 9. Filled out from reference TRBV7-2 and TRBJ2-1, the complete variable domain reads GAGVSQSPSNKVTEKGKDVELRCDPISGHTALYWYRQSLGQGLEFLIYFQGNSAPDKSGLPSDRFSAERTGGSVSTLTIQRTQQEDSAVYLCASSPPPGLAGGNEQFFGPGTRLTVL.